This entry lists 29 T cell receptor beta chains sequenced from one sample in a study of T cell responses to AZD1222 COVID-19 vaccine. Assay: immunoSEQ multiplex PCR; the TCRdb copy retains only in-frame clones and omits some. This sample yields 200,000 to 250,000 clones, of which approximately 94% are seen a single time; around 1.5% belongs to the top ten. Sequenced material: peripheral blood, taken 28 days after the second dose of the MenACWY control vaccine. These receptors originate from an adult who received the MenACWY meningococcal vaccine as a control.

J is TRBJ1-2 and V is TRBV10-2; D remains ambiguous. The germline CDR1 and CDR2 sequences are WSHSY and SAAADI. The CDR3 has 15 residues. V lost 0 bases to trimming and J lost 1 base, with 9 bases between them. CDR3 sequence (DNA): TGCGCCAGCAGTGAGTCGAACCAACTTAACTATGGCTACACCTTC. It encodes CASSESNQLNYGYTF.

This rearrangement joins TRBV12-3 or TRBV12-4 to TRBJ1-5; D not resolved. Trimming left V 3 bases short and J 4 bases short, with 4 bases between. The CDR3 runs 12 residues. As DNA, the CDR3 is TGTGCCAGCAGTTTCGGGAATCAGCCCCAGCATTTT. Its protein product is CASSFGNQPQHF.

The V call is TRBV6-1, the J call TRBJ1-1; no definite D call. The germline gives CDR1 MNHNS, CDR2 SASEGT. The ends were cut back, 2 bases at V and 3 bases at J, with 10 bases in the middle. The CDR3 runs to 14 residues. In nucleotides, the CDR3 is TGTGCCAGCAGTGAAAGGCCTATGGACACTGAAGCTTTCTTT. Translating it yields CASSERPMDTEAFF.

The rearrangement uses TRBV4-3 and TRBJ2-1; 14 bases agree with TRBD2. Germline lookup yields CDR1 LGHNA and CDR2 YSLEER. Germline trimming cut 6 bases from V and 10 bases from J; bases unmatched to any gene: 8. The CDR3 length is 15 residues. The DNA of the CDR3 is TGCGCCAGCAGTTCCGGGACTAGCGGGGGTGCAGAGCAGTTCTTC. Amino acid sequence: CASSSGTSGGAEQFF.

This clone was detected a few times. CDR3 in amino acids: CASSLGGSGANVLTF. The CDR3 DNA reads TGTGCCAGCAGCTTGGGGGGCTCTGGGGCCAACGTCCTGACTTTC. The chain is built from TRBV5-5 and TRBJ2-6; D unclear. The CDR3 runs to 15 residues. The V gene lost 0 bases and the J gene lost 0 bases, with 4 bases spanning the gap. Germline values: CDR1 SGHKS, CDR2 YYEKEE (reference sequence).

The chain is built from TRBV27 and TRBJ1-1; D remains unclear. The germline CDR1 and CDR2 sequences are MNHEY and SMNVEV (reference sequence). CDR3 length: 13 amino acids. V lost 6 bases and J 1 base, leaving 9 bases between the germline ends. The CDR3 sequence: CASSPTSNTEAFF. CDR3 coding DNA: TGTGCCAGCAGCCCAACATCGAACACTGAAGCTTTCTTT.

The genes are TRBV30 and TRBJ1-1; unclear D gene. The ends were cut back, 3 bases at V and 0 bases at J, with 11 bases in the middle. The CDR3 is 14 amino acids. Germline-derived CDR1 and CDR2 are GTSNPN and SVGIG (reference sequence). CDR3 protein: CAWRYSFMNTEAFF. DNA for the CDR3: TGTGCCTGGAGGTACAGTTTCATGAACACTGAAGCTTTCTTT.

The chain has TRBV14 and TRBJ2-1, with TRBD2 matching over 16 bases. The CDR3 loop spans 19 amino acids. Germline assignment: CDR1 SGHDN and CDR2 FVKESK. The ends lost 4 bases at V and 9 bases at J; junction bases unmatched: 15. The CDR3 region is CASSRIPPGLAGGPVEQFF. CDR3 in DNA: TGTGCCAGCAGCCGAATTCCGCCGGGACTAGCGGGGGGGCCGGTTGAGCAGTTCTTC. Using reference TRBV14 and TRBJ2-1 for the parts outside the CDR3, the full variable domain is EAGVTQFPSHSVIEKGQTVTLRCDPISGHDNLYWYRRVMGKEIKFLLHFVKESKQDESGMPNNRFLAERTGGTYSTLKVQPAELEDSGVYFCASSRIPPGLAGGPVEQFFGPGTRLTVL.

This chain joins TRBV6-5 and TRBJ2-1, with D tentatively TRBD1 (5 bases). The ends were cut back, 2 bases at V and 9 bases at J, with 11 bases in the middle. CDR1 and CDR2 from the germline V gene are MNHEY and SVGAGI. This CDR3 comprises 13 residues. The CDR3 region is CASSYTRGGEQFF. For the CDR3, the DNA is TGTGCCAGCAGTTACACAAGGGGTGGTGAGCAGTTCTTC.

The chain recombines TRBV6-1 with TRBJ2-5, with D perhaps matching TRBD1 or TRBD2 (6 bases each). Trimming pared 3 bases from V and 4 bases from J, leaving 15 bases between. CDR3 length equals 15 residues. Germline V gene sequence: CDR1 MNHNS, CDR2 SASEGT. The CDR3 nucleotides read TGTGCCAGCAGTGAGTTGGGGGGCGGAGGAGAGACCCAGTACTTC. As protein: CASSELGGGGETQYF.

In DNA form, the CDR3 reads TGTGCCATCAGGGTTGACCCGTCCCCCACAGATACGCAGTATTTT. Encoded protein: CAIRVDPSPTDTQYF. This sequence joins TRBV10-3 and TRBJ2-3; D gene unclear. Germline CDR1 ENHRY, CDR2 SYGVKD. V was trimmed by 6 bases and J by 2 bases, leaving 15 bases between them. The CDR3 spans 15 residues.

The sample holds one count of this clone. This chain uses TRBV9 with TRBJ2-2; 15 nucleotides agree with TRBD2. Germline CDR1 reads SGDLS; CDR2 reads YYNGEE. The V segment lost 2 bases and the J segment 6 bases; nucleotides outside the gene matches: 11. The CDR3 spans 19 residues. CDR3 residues: CASSVGLAGGTSMSGELFF. CDR3 in DNA: TGTGCCAGCAGCGTGGGACTAGCGGGGGGAACTTCAATGTCCGGGGAGCTGTTTTTT.

The count of this clone is one. This chain joins TRBV15 and TRBJ1-2; D is possibly TRBD1 (6 bases). CDR1 is LNHNV, CDR2 YYDKDF, per germline (reference sequence). The CDR3 is 16 residues long. The V end lost 0 bases, the J end lost 0 bases, and 11 bases lay between the germline ends. The CDR3 protein is CATSRDGGRPNYGYTF. CDR3 in DNA: TGTGCCACCAGCAGAGATGGGGGCAGGCCTAACTATGGCTACACCTTC.

The V gene is TRBV3-1 (or the pseudogene TRBV3-2), the J gene TRBJ2-2; D ambiguous. This CDR3 is 12 amino acids long. Germline assignment: CDR1 LGHDT and CDR2 YNNKEL (reference sequence). V lost 1 base and J 7 bases, leaving 4 bases between the germline ends. In DNA, the CDR3 is TGTGCCAGCAGCCAAGTCGGCGGGGAGCTGTTTTTT. It encodes CASSQVGGELFF.

The chain has TRBV28 and TRBJ2-5; D remains unclear. The CDR3 totals 13 residues. Germline CDR1 and CDR2: MDHEN and SYDVKM. V was shortened by 5 bases and J by 5 bases, with 12 bases between the two germline ends. The CDR3 DNA follows: TGTGCCAGCAGTCTTGACCCCTACGAGACCCAGTACTTC. The encoded protein is CASSLDPYETQYF.

This clone has just one count. The CDR3: CAVRRDSNSNQPQHF. The CDR3 DNA sequence: TGTGCCGTACGCCGGGACAGCAATAGCAATCAGCCCCAGCATTTT. The rearrangement joins TRBV28 to TRBJ1-5; TRBD1 matches 7 bases. V shed 11 bases and J 0 bases; nucleotides not matched to a gene: 10. This CDR3 spans 15 amino acids. Germline V gene data show CDR1 as MDHEN and CDR2 as SYDVKM.

V gene TRBV28 combines with J gene TRBJ1-5; D unclear. Germline CDR1 MDHEN, CDR2 SYDVKM. The CDR3 covers 14 residues. Deletions cut 1 base from V and 4 bases from J, with 8 bases between. The CDR3 nucleotides read TGTGCCAGCAGTTTATTGTCAAGGAATCAGCCCCAGCATTTT. It is translated as CASSLLSRNQPQHF.

The rearrangement uses TRBV4-3 and TRBJ1-3; perhaps TRBD1 as D (5 bases). The V and J ends lost 0 bases and 4 bases respectively, with 7 bases between them. The CDR3 is 14 residues long. CDR1 and CDR2 (germline): LGHNA, YSLEER. Here the CDR3 DNA reads TGCGCCAGCAGCCAAGAGACAGCCGGAAACACCATATATTTT. Protein: CASSQETAGNTIYF.

This chain connects TRBV5-4 to TRBJ1-6; no definite D call. The CDR3 is made up of 17 amino acids. Germline V gives CDR1 SGHNT, CDR2 YYREEE (reference sequence). The V gene lost 4 bases and the J gene lost 0 bases, with 14 bases spanning the gap. CDR3 nucleotide sequence: TGTGCCAGCAGCCCGACGCACGTCAGCTCCTATAATTCACCCCTCCACTTT. As protein: CASSPTHVSSYNSPLHF.

This clone was recorded once. The J gene is TRBJ2-1, the V gene TRBV3-1 (or the pseudogene TRBV3-2); TRBD1 might be the D (6 bases). This CDR3 has 13 amino acids. The germline V and J ends were trimmed by 2 bases and 8 bases, with 10 bases remaining between them. In germline, CDR1 is LGHDT, CDR2 YNNKEL (reference sequence). The CDR3 is CASSQLQGHEQFF. The CDR3 DNA reads as TGTGCCAGCAGCCAACTACAGGGCCATGAGCAGTTCTTC.

V usage is TRBV28 and J usage is TRBJ2-2, with D perhaps being TRBD1 or TRBD2 (5 bases each). CDR1 and CDR2 (germline): MDHEN, SYDVKM. This CDR3 comprises 15 residues. Trimming pared 5 bases from V and 1 base from J, leaving 11 bases between. The CDR3 DNA sequence: TGTGCCAGCAGTGAGGGACGGATGAACACCGGGGAGCTGTTTTTT. Encoded protein: CASSEGRMNTGELFF.

Written as DNA, the CDR3 is TGCGCCAGCAGCTTGGTTCAGGGGGGGGCCTATGGCTACACCTTC. Residues: CASSLVQGGAYGYTF. The chain employs TRBV5-1 and TRBJ1-2; 7 bases match TRBD1. The CDR3 has 15 residues. V dropped 0 bases and J dropped 4; count of bases not matched to a gene: 6. CDR1 is SGHRS, CDR2 YFSETQ, per germline.

The V call is TRBV7-6, the J call TRBJ2-7, with 9 bases identical to TRBD1. V lost 3 bases and J lost 7; bases outside the gene matches: 10. This CDR3 has 15 residues. CDR1 is SGHVS and CDR2 is FNYEAQ in the germline V gene. The CDR3 region is CASSFETGGDYEQYF. CDR3 in DNA: TGTGCCAGCAGCTTTGAGACAGGGGGAGATTATGAGCAGTACTTC.

The chain is built from TRBV6-6 and TRBJ2-5, with a tentative D call TRBD1 (6 bases). CDR3 size: 16 residues. CDR1 and CDR2 from the germline V gene are MNHNY and SVGAGI (reference sequence). Trimming stripped 6 bases from V and 3 bases from J, with 20 bases between. The DNA for the CDR3 is TGTGCCAGCAGCCGAAGTCCACGGGACATAGAAGAGACCCAGTACTTC. Translation: CASSRSPRDIEETQYF.

The chain combines TRBV9 with TRBJ2-1, with a tentative D call TRBD2 (6 bases). CDR3 length equals 16 residues. The V gene lost 2 bases and the J gene lost 0 bases, with 12 bases spanning the gap. From germline, CDR1 is SGDLS and CDR2 YYNGEE. The CDR3 DNA reads TGTGCCAGCAGCGTGCTTGCGGGAAGCTCCTACAATGAGCAGTTCTTC. Translation gives CASSVLAGSSYNEQFF.

V usage is TRBV6-5 and J usage is TRBJ2-7, with D tentatively TRBD1 (5 bases). Trimming left V 6 bases short and J 0 bases short, with 15 bases between. There are 15 residues in the CDR3. Germline V lookup: CDR1 MNHEY, CDR2 SVGAGI. The CDR3 nucleotides read TGTGCCAGCAGCCTAGGACCGACAGACTCCTACGAGCAGTACTTC. It encodes CASSLGPTDSYEQYF.

CDR3 in amino acids: CASSLTTGTGVYNEQFF. The CDR3 nucleotides are TGTGCCAGCAGCCTAACTACCGGGACAGGGGTCTACAATGAGCAGTTCTTC. This rearrangement joins TRBV5-4 to TRBJ2-1; 10 bases are a match to TRBD1. CDR1 is SGHNT and CDR2 is YYREEE in the germline V gene (reference sequence). The CDR3 has 17 residues. After removal of 4 bases from V and 3 bases from J, the junction contained 10 bases not matched to a gene.

The rearrangement joins TRBV5-4 to TRBJ2-7; 7 nucleotides align to TRBD1. The CDR3 runs 14 residues. V shed 5 bases, J shed 0 bases, and the junction held 5 bases outside the gene matches. Germline CDR1 and CDR2: SGHNT and YYREEE (reference sequence). Here the CDR3 DNA reads TGTGCCAGCAGTTCTGGGACAGCCTCCTACGAGCAGTACTTC. This encodes CASSSGTASYEQYF.

The CDR3 here is CASSWSARNEKLFF. Here the CDR3 DNA reads TGTGCCAGCAGCTGGTCAGCAAGGAATGAAAAACTGTTTTTT. The chain has TRBV7-9 and TRBJ1-4; unclear D gene. Germline-derived CDR1 and CDR2 are SEHNR and FQNEAQ (reference sequence). CDR3 length: 14 amino acids. V gave up 4 bases and J gave up 5 bases, with 11 bases separating them.